This passage covers 22 T cell receptor beta chains from one sample sequenced in a study of response to subunit inactivated influenza vaccine. TCRdb called the RT-PCR reads again in MiXCR, with one record for every CDR3 protein. The sample yields 430,000 or so distinct CDR3 sequences, roughly 11% seen once. Here the sequenced sample was PBMCs from blood, taken about 40 days after vaccination. All receptors come from a man aged 45-60 years who received an inactivated influenza vaccine.

This chain connects TRBV5-1 to TRBJ1-2, with D perhaps TRBD1 (5 bases). The V gene lost 4 bases and the J gene lost 6 bases, with 13 bases spanning the gap. The CDR3 runs 13 residues. CDR1 SGHRS and CDR2 YFSETQ come from the germline V gene. The CDR3 reads CASSPGTDHGYTF. As DNA, the CDR3 is TGCGCCAGCAGCCCGGGGACGGATCATGGCTACACCTTC.

The table lists this clonotype with a few counts. This chain connects TRBV24-1 to TRBJ2-3; D gene unclear. The CDR3 covers 12 residues. V gave up 9 bases and J gave up 10 bases, with 16 bases separating them. Germline lookup yields CDR1 KGHDR and CDR2 SFDVKD. CDR3 nucleotide sequence: TGTGCCACCCGAACGGCCGGTTCGGCGCAGTATTTT. Translating it yields CATRTAGSAQYF.

Only a few counts were recorded for this clonotype. The genes are TRBV6-1 and TRBJ2-5; tentatively, D is TRBD2 (6 bases). V was shortened by 7 bases and J by 1 base, with 16 bases between the two germline ends. Germline CDR1 MNHNS, CDR2 SASEGT. The CDR3 contains 15 residues. The CDR3 DNA follows: TGTGCCAGCACAACCCCTAATAGCGGCCAAGAGACCCAGTACTTC. Protein product: CASTTPNSGQETQYF.

This chain links TRBV20-1 with TRBJ1-2; no clear D. Trimming removed 3 bases at V and 6 bases at J, with 11 bases between. CDR1 DFQATT and CDR2 SNEGSKA come from the germline V gene (reference sequence). This CDR3 comprises 12 residues. The CDR3 spells CSASKGLDGYTF. CDR3 in DNA: TGCAGTGCTAGCAAAGGACTGGATGGCTACACCTTC.

This clonotype was picked up many times. The chain employs TRBV5-1 and TRBJ2-3; tentatively, D is TRBD1 (6 bases). Between the trimmed V and J ends, which lost 0 bases and 4 bases, there was a span of 12 bases. Germline loops: CDR1 SGHRS, CDR2 YFSETQ. CDR3 size: 15 residues. CDR3 amino acids: CASSLAAGAADTQYF. In DNA form, the CDR3 reads TGCGCCAGCAGCTTGGCCGCAGGGGCGGCAGATACGCAGTATTTT.

The CDR3 region is CASSQEIRRGNHYNEQFF. CDR3 nucleotide sequence: TGTGCCAGCAGCCAAGAGATTCGGCGGGGTAACCACTACAATGAGCAGTTCTTC. This chain joins TRBV3-1 and TRBJ2-1; D possibly corresponds to TRBD2 (6 bases). Germline V gives CDR1 LGHDT, CDR2 YNNKEL (reference sequence). The CDR3 length is 18 residues. Trimming shortened V by 0 bases and J by 3 bases, and 18 bases separated the two germline ends.

The rearrangement joins TRBV28 to TRBJ2-7; D is uncertain. V dropped 6 bases and J dropped 0 bases, with 12 bases sitting between them. The CDR3 runs 14 residues. Per the germline V gene, CDR1 is MDHEN and CDR2 is SYDVKM. The CDR3 spells CASSPLQFSYEQYF. The CDR3 bases are TGTGCCAGCAGCCCCCTACAGTTCTCCTACGAGCAGTACTTC. Together with reference TRBV28 and TRBJ2-7, the CDR3 gives the full variable domain: DVKVTQSSRYLVKRTGEKVFLECVQDMDHENMFWYRQDPGLGLRLIYFSYDVKMKEKGDIPEGYSVSREKKERFSLILESASTNQTSMYLCASSPLQFSYEQYFGPGTRLTVT.

A few counts support this clonotype. This rearrangement joins TRBV24-1 to TRBJ2-3; 12 bases are shared with TRBD2. The germline gives CDR1 KGHDR, CDR2 SFDVKD. Losses at the gene ends were 0 bases for V and 4 bases for J; bases not matched to a gene: 7. This CDR3 spans 18 amino acids. The CDR3 sequence is CATSDLPSTSGSSDTQYF. The CDR3, as DNA: TGTGCCACCAGTGATTTGCCCTCGACTAGCGGGAGCTCAGATACGCAGTATTTT.

This clonotype has more than one count but fewer than ten. V and J are TRBV4-1 and TRBJ2-1, with D possibly matching TRBD2 (7 bases). CDR1 is MGHRA and CDR2 is YSYEKL in the germline V gene. Trimming left V 5 bases short and J 4 bases short, with 15 bases between. The CDR3 is made up of 15 amino acids. The CDR3 DNA follows: TGCGCCAGCAGCGGCCGGGCGGGGGCTTACAATGAGCAGTTCTTC. This codes for CASSGRAGAYNEQFF.

The V and J genes are TRBV6-1 and TRBJ2-5; D unclear. The V gene's germline CDR1 is MNHNS and CDR2 SASEGT. There are 14 residues in the CDR3. Trimming pared 0 bases from V and 1 base from J, leaving 6 bases between. CDR3 region: CASSEAGLQETQYF. CDR3 nucleotide sequence: TGTGCCAGCAGTGAAGCGGGCCTCCAAGAGACCCAGTACTTC.

This clonotype was seen repeatedly, ten times or more. The chain carries TRBV5-6 and TRBJ2-7, with D possibly being TRBD1 (6 bases). V gave up 7 bases and J gave up 2 bases, with 13 bases separating them. The CDR3 extends over 13 amino acids. The germline gives CDR1 SGHDT, CDR2 YYEEEE. CDR3: CASSWTAAYEQYF. In DNA, the CDR3 is TGTGCCAGCTCCTGGACAGCCGCCTACGAGCAGTACTTC.

The chain carries TRBV5-1 and TRBJ2-7; 10 positions match TRBD2. Losses at the gene ends were 0 bases for V and 7 bases for J; bases not matched to a gene: 7. Looked up from germline, CDR1 is SGHRS and CDR2 is YFSETQ. The CDR3 is 15 amino acids. The CDR3 DNA reads as TGCGCCAGCAGCTTGGAACTAGCGGGGACGCGAGAGCAGTACTTC. Its translation: CASSLELAGTREQYF.

This clonotype was counted a few times. The rearrangement joins TRBV3-1 to TRBJ1-1; possibly TRBD1 for D (6 bases). Germline lookup yields CDR1 LGHDT and CDR2 YNNKEL (reference sequence). The CDR3 consists of 16 residues. V was trimmed by 4 bases and J by 3 bases, leaving 18 bases between them. In nucleotides, the CDR3 is TGTGCCAGCAGCCCTGAGGGGGGTCGCCTTGACACTGAAGCTTTCTTT. Its translation is CASSPEGGRLDTEAFF.

The V and J genes are TRBV12-3 or TRBV12-4 and TRBJ1-1; TRBD1 is a possible D gene (6 bases). This CDR3 comprises 14 residues. Between the trimmed V and J ends, which lost 4 bases and 6 bases, there was a span of 15 bases. CDR3 region: CASSSGARGPEAFF. The CDR3 bases are TGTGCCAGCAGTTCCGGGGCCAGGGGACCTGAAGCTTTCTTT.

The table lists this clonotype with many counts. The rearrangement links TRBV12-3 or TRBV12-4 to TRBJ2-1; D not resolved. This CDR3 spans 13 amino acids. V lost 4 bases, J lost 7 bases, and 11 bases lay in between. CDR3 residues: CASSSNRWNEQFF. Here the CDR3 DNA reads TGTGCCAGCAGTTCAAACCGGTGGAATGAGCAGTTCTTC.

This clonotype was counted a few times. The rearrangement uses TRBV4-3 and TRBJ2-3; D tentatively reads TRBD1 or TRBD2 (5 bases each). V lost 1 base and J lost 3, with 14 bases in between. Germline V gives CDR1 LGHNA, CDR2 YSLEER. This CDR3 comprises 16 residues. The CDR3 nucleotides read TGCGCCAGCAGCCAAGGGGTGAGGGCAGGGACAGATACGCAGTATTTT. This encodes CASSQGVRAGTDTQYF.

The V and J genes are TRBV7-2 and TRBJ2-3; D not resolved. V was pared by 5 bases and J by 6 bases, with 6 bases between. Germline V CDR1 and CDR2: SGHTA, FQGNSA. The CDR3 length is 11 residues. The CDR3 coding sequence is TGTGCCAGCAGCGCCCTTGATACGCAGTATTTT. This gives the protein CASSALDTQYF. Full variable domain (rest looked up from reference TRBV7-2 and TRBJ2-3): GAGVSQSPSNKVTEKGKDVELRCDPISGHTALYWYRQSLGQGLEFLIYFQGNSAPDKSGLPSDRFSAERTGGSVSTLTIQRTQQEDSAVYLCASSALDTQYFGPGTRLTVL.

The chain carries TRBV4-3 and TRBJ1-1; D gene uncertain. Germline V gives CDR1 LGHNA, CDR2 YSLEER. The CDR3 sequence is 16 residues long. Trimming removed 0 bases at V and 1 base at J, with 12 bases between. The CDR3 nucleotides are TGCGCCAGCAGCCAAGATCGCCCGGGTCCGAACACTGAAGCTTTCTTT. Translation: CASSQDRPGPNTEAFF.

This clonotype showed up just a few times. The chain uses TRBV6-6 and TRBJ1-5; D unresolved. This CDR3 is 13 amino acids long. Germline CDR1 MNHNY, CDR2 SVGAGI (reference sequence). Trimming pared 6 bases from V and 4 bases from J, leaving 10 bases between. The CDR3 reads CASSPVGNQPQHF. CDR3 DNA sequence: TGTGCCAGCAGCCCCGTGGGTAATCAGCCCCAGCATTTT.

The chain recombines TRBV29-1 with TRBJ2-7; 9 nucleotides agree with TRBD1. The CDR3 loop spans 14 amino acids. Germline V gene lookup returns CDR1 SQVTM and CDR2 ANQGSEA. J lost 2 bases, V lost 4 bases, and 6 bases had no gene match. CDR3 in DNA: TGCAGCGTTGGGAGCGGGACAGGGACCTACGAGCAGTACTTC. Protein sequence: CSVGSGTGTYEQYF.

The chain has TRBV28 and TRBJ1-1; the D is unclear. Per germline, CDR1 MDHEN and CDR2 SYDVKM. This CDR3 comprises 14 residues. V lost 6 bases and J lost 0, with 11 bases in between. The CDR3 loop is CASSPYSLNTEAFF. The CDR3 nucleotides read TGTGCCAGCAGCCCTTATTCCCTGAACACTGAAGCTTTCTTT.

In its sample, this clonotype was seen many times. The chain couples TRBV9 to TRBJ2-3; D is unclear. The germline CDR1 and CDR2 sequences are SGDLS and YYNGEE. This CDR3 has 15 residues. V dropped 0 bases and J dropped 4 bases, with 12 bases sitting between them. The CDR3 loop reads CASSVADGWPDTQYF. In DNA, the CDR3 is TGTGCCAGCAGCGTAGCGGACGGCTGGCCAGATACGCAGTATTTT.